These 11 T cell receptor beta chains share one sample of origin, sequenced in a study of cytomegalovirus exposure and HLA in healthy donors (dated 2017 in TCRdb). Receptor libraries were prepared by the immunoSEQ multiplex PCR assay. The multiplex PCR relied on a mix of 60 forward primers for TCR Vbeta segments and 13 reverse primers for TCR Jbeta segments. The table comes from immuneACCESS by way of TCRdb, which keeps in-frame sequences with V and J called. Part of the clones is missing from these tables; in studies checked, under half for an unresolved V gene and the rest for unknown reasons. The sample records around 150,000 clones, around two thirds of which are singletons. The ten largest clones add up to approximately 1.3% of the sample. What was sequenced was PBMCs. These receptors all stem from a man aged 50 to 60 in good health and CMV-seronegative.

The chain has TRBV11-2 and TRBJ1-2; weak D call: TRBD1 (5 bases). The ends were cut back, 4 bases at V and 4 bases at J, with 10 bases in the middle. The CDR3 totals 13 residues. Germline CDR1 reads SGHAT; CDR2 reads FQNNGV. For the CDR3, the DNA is TGTGCCAGCAGCTCCACAGGAGTCTATGGCTACACCTTC. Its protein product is CASSSTGVYGYTF.

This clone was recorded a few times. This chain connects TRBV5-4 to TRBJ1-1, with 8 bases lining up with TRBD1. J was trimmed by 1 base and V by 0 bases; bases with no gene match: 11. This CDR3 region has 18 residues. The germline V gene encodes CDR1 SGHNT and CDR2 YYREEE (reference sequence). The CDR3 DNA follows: TGTGCCAGCAGCTTGGCCTTTGTGACAGGGGTCAAGAACACTGAAGCTTTCTTT. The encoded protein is CASSLAFVTGVKNTEAFF.

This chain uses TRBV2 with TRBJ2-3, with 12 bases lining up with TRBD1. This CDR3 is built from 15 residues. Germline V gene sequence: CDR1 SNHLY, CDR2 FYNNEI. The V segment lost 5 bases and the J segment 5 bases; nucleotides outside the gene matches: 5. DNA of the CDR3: TGTGCCAGCAGTCCGGGACAGGGGGCCAGAGATACGCAGTATTTT. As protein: CASSPGQGARDTQYF.

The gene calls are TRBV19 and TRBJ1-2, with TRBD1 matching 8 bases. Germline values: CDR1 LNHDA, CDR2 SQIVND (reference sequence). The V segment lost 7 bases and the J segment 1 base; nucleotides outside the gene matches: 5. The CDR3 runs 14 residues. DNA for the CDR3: TGTGCCAGTACCGGACAGGGAAATAACTATGGCTACACCTTC. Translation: CASTGQGNNYGYTF.

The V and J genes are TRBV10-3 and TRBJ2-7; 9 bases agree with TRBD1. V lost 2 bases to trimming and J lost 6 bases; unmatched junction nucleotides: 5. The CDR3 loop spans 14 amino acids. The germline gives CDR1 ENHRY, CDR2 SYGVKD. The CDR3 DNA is TGTGCCATCAGTGAGCGCGGGACAGGGAGCGAGCAGTACTTC. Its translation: CAISERGTGSEQYF.

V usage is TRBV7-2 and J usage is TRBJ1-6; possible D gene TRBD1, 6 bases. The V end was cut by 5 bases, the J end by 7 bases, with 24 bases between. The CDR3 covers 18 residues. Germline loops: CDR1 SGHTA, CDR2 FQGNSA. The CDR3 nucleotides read TGTGCCAGCAGCCCAGAGCGGGGGAGGGGAAGGGGGAATTCACCCCTCCACTTT. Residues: CASSPERGRGRGNSPLHF.

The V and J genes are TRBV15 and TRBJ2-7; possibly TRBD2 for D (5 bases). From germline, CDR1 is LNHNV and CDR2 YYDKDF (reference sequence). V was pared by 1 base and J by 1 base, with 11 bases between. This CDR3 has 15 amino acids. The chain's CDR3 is CATSRGFGLSYEQYF. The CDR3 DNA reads TGTGCCACCAGCAGAGGGTTCGGACTTTCCTACGAGCAGTACTTC.

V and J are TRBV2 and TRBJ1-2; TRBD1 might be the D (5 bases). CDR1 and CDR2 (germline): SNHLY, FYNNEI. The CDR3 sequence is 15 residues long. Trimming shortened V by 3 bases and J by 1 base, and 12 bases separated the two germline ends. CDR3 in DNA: TGTGCCAGCAGTGAGGGAGGCGGGGGTAACTATGGCTACACCTTC. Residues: CASSEGGGGNYGYTF.

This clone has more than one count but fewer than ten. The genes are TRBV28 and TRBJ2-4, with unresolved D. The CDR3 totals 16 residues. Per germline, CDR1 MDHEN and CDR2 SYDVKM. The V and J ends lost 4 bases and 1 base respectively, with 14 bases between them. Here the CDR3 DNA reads TGTGCCAGCAGTTCGAGGAGAGAAAACGCCAAAAACATTCAGTACTTC. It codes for CASSSRRENAKNIQYF.

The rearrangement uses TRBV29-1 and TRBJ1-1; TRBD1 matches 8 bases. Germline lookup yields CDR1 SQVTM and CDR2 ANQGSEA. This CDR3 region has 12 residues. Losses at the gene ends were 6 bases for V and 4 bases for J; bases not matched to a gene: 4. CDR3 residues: CSVAQGVTEAFF. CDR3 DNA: TGCAGCGTAGCACAGGGGGTCACTGAAGCTTTCTTT. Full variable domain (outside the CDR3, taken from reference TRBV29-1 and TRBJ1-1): SAVISQKPSRDICQRGTSLTIQCQVDSQVTMMFWYRQQPGQSLTLIATANQGSEATYESGFVIDKFPISRPNLTFSTLTVSNMSPEDSSIYLCSVAQGVTEAFFGQGTRLTVV.

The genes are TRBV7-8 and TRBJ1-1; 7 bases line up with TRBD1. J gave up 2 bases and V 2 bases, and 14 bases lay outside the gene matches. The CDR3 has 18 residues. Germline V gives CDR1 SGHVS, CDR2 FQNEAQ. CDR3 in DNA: TGTGCCAGCAGCTTAAGACTGCGGGCAGGGGGTATTAACACTGAAGCTTTCTTT. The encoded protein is CASSLRLRAGGINTEAFF.